This T cell receptor beta chain stems from a study of CD8+ T cells in alopecia areata. As the sequencing template, cDNA was produced by extracting RNA and reverse transcribing it. Here immunoSEQ multiplex PCR was the method, and the copy in TCRdb shows in-frame clones only, minus some. The table has some 110,000 clones, about two fifths seen once. V was pared by 2 bases and J by 11 bases, with 11 bases of the junction left unmatched. Germline lookup yields CDR1 SGHAT and CDR2 FQNNGV. The CDR3 loop spans 14 amino acids. V usage is TRBV11-2 and J usage is TRBJ1-1; TRBD1 matches at 7 bases. Sequenced input: CD4+ T cells sorted from blood. The TCR originated in a human donor with alopecia areata. CDR3 protein: CASSLLRTGRPAFF. The CDR3 coding sequence is TGTGCCAGCAGCTTACTGAGGACAGGTCGACCCGCTTTCTTT.